These 9 T cell receptor beta chains originate from one sample sequenced in a study of regulatory T cells in long-lasting Graves disease. Combining iRepertoire HTBI primers with Arm-PCR of CDR3 regions, the authors built TCR beta libraries. One entry per CDR3 protein results from TCRdb running MiXCR on the multiplex PCR reads. The sample lists under 800,000 distinct CDR3 sequences, 15% to 20% occurring once. Described time point: newly diagnosed GD, antithyroid drugs for less than 3 months. The authors made the TCR library using RNA they extracted from PBMCs. This same sample was also taken into another study, of T cells in Graves' hyperthyroidism and ophthalmopathy.

The sequences come from peripheral blood mononuclear cells (PBMCs), collected at new diagnosis, from a patient treated with antithyroid drugs. Receptors originate from a woman between 25 and 40 years old with Graves disease.

The V gene is TRBV30, the J gene TRBJ1-2; no firm D call. With 2 bases removed from V and 4 bases from J, the gap between germline ends came to 11 bases. Germline CDR1 reads GTSNPN; CDR2 reads SVGIG (reference sequence). The CDR3 has 13 amino acids. CDR3 loop: CAWSPPDPYGYTF. The CDR3 region has the DNA TGTGCCTGGAGTCCTCCCGACCCCTATGGCTACACCTTC.

This clonotype was counted many times. The chain joins TRBV5-1 to TRBJ2-1; TRBD1 is a possible D gene (7 bases). The V and J ends lost 0 bases and 4 bases respectively, with 14 bases between them. Germline CDR1 and CDR2: SGHRS and YFSETQ. The CDR3 has 16 residues. CDR3 in DNA: TGCGCCAGCAGCTTGGCCGGGCAGGGGGGATACAATGAGCAGTTCTTC. It codes for CASSLAGQGGYNEQFF.

V and J are TRBV7-6 and TRBJ2-3; D might be TRBD1 or TRBD2, each matching 5 bases. CDR3 length: 15 residues. Germline CDR1 reads SGHVS; CDR2 reads FNYEAQ. V dropped 0 bases and J dropped 2 bases, with 9 bases sitting between them. This chain's CDR3 is CASSLAFGTTDTQYF. CDR3 in DNA: TGTGCCAGCAGCTTAGCGTTCGGGACCACAGATACGCAGTATTTT.

This clonotype has just a few counts. V and J are TRBV7-9 and TRBJ1-4; the D is unclear. This CDR3 is built from 14 residues. The germline CDR1 and CDR2 sequences are SEHNR and FQNEAQ (reference sequence). The germline V and J ends were trimmed by 1 base and 4 bases, with 7 bases remaining between them. The DNA of the CDR3 is TGTGCCAGCAGCTTAGGGGAGGGTAATGAAAAACTGTTTTTT. Protein product: CASSLGEGNEKLFF.

This clonotype was observed a few times. The V call is TRBV28, the J call TRBJ1-3; D is uncertain. Germline lookup yields CDR1 MDHEN and CDR2 SYDVKM. This CDR3 region has 14 residues. With 6 bases removed from V and 2 bases from J, the gap between germline ends came to 11 bases. The CDR3, as DNA: TGTGCCAGCAGACGGCAGAGCCCTGGAAACACCATATATTTT. Protein: CASRRQSPGNTIYF.

This clonotype was seen many times. V usage is TRBV6-1 and J usage is TRBJ2-7, with D possibly matching TRBD2 (5 bases). The length of the CDR3 is 15 residues. V was shortened by 6 bases and J by 0 bases, with 15 bases between the two germline ends. CDR1 and CDR2 (germline): MNHNS, SASEGT. The CDR3 coding sequence is TGTGCCAGCAGGGTCGGGGTGAGGAGCTCCTACGAGCAGTACTTC. This codes for CASRVGVRSSYEQYF.

This clonotype has ten or more counts. The chain has TRBV28 and TRBJ1-6; TRBD1 is a possible D gene (5 bases). V lost 6 bases, J lost 7 bases, and 13 bases lay in between. The CDR3 contains 14 residues. Looked up from germline, CDR1 is MDHEN and CDR2 is SYDVKM. DNA of the CDR3: TGTGCCAGCAGGACCGGGACTTTCAATTCACCCCTCCACTTT. This codes for CASRTGTFNSPLHF.

V usage is TRBV20-1 and J usage is TRBJ2-7, with D perhaps TRBD1 or TRBD2 (5 bases each). CDR3 length equals 14 residues. Germline V CDR1 and CDR2: DFQATT, SNEGSKA (reference sequence). The V end was cut by 0 bases, the J end by 3 bases, with 12 bases between. The CDR3 nucleotides read TGCAGTGCTAGAGATCCGGGACGGCTCTACGAGCAGTACTTC. Translation gives CSARDPGRLYEQYF.

This clonotype occurred a few times. The rearrangement links TRBV24-1 to TRBJ2-1; possibly TRBD1 for D (6 bases). The germline gives CDR1 KGHDR, CDR2 SFDVKD. This CDR3 has 17 residues. The ends were cut back, 2 bases at V and 4 bases at J, with 17 bases in the middle. This chain's CDR3 is CATSDSQDSLGYNEQFF. CDR3 bases: TGTGCCACCAGTGATTCCCAGGACAGTTTGGGGTACAATGAGCAGTTCTTC.